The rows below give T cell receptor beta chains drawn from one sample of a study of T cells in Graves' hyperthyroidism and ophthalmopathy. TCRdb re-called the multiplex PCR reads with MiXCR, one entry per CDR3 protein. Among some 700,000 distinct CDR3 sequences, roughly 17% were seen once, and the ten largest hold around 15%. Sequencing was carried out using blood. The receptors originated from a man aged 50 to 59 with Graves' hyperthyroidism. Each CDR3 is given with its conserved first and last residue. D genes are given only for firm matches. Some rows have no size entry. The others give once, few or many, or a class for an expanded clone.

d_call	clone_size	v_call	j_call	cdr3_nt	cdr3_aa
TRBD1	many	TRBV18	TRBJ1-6	TGTGCCAGCTCAGCAACCGGGACAGAAAATTCACCCCTCCACTTT	CASSATGTENSPLHF
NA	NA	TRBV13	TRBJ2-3	TGTGCCAGCAGCACGCTGGACAGCCCTAGCACAGATACGCAGTATTTT	CASSTLDSPSTDTQYF
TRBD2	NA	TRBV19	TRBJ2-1	TGTGCCAGTACCCGAGCCGGGACTAGCGGGAATGAGCAGTTCTTC	CASTRAGTSGNEQFF
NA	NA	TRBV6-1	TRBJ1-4	TGTGCCAGCAGACGCGGGACAACTAATGAAAGACTGTTTTTT	CASRRGTTNERLFF
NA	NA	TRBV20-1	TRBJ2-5	TGCAGTGCTCCCCAGTCTAGCACCAAGACCCAGTACTTC	CSAPQSSTKTQYF
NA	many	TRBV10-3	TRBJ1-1	TGTGCCATCAGTGAAAGGAGATTGGACTCGAACACTGAAGCTTTCTTT	CAISERRLDSNTEAFF
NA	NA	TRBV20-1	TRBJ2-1	TGCAGTACAAAGGGGACCGAATACAATGAGCAGTTCTTC	CSTKGTEYNEQFF
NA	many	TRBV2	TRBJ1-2	TGTGCCAGCAGTGGGCAAGAAGACTATGGCTACACCTTC	CASSGQEDYGYTF
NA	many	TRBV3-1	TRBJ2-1	TGTGCCAGCAGCCACTACGGGGGCCTTGAGGCCGATGAGCAGTTCTTC	CASSHYGGLEADEQFF
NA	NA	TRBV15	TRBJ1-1	TGTGCCACCAGCAGAACGACGGTGAACACTGAAGCTTTCTTT	CATSRTTVNTEAFF
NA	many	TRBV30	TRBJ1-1	TGTGCCTGGAGTACCGTGGGCCAGATGAACACTGAAGCTTTCTTT	CAWSTVGQMNTEAFF